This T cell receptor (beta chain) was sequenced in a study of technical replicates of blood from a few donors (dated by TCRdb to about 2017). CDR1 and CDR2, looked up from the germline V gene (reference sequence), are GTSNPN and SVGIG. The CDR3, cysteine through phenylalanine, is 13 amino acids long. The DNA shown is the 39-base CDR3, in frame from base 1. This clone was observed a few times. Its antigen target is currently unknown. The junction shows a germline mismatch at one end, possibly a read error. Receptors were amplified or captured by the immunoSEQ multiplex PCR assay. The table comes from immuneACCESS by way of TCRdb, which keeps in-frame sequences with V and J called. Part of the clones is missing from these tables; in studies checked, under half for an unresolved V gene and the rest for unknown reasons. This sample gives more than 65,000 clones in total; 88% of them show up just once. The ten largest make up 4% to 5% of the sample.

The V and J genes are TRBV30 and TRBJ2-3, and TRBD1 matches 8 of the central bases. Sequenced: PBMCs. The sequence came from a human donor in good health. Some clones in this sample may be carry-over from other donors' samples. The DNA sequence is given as TGTGCCTGGAGTGTACTCCCCGGGACAGGAGGTCGATTT. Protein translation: CAWSVLPGTGGRF.